This T cell receptor beta chain derives from a study of post-analysis software for immune sequencing data. Study observations and caveats: Patients carried a handful of TRBV segments more frequently than controls did, and TRBV5-6, TRBV5-1 and TRBV20-1 were among them. Diversity measured as normalized Chao1 was significantly lower in multiple sclerosis patients than in controls.

This CDR3 contains 17 residues. V dropped 4 bases and J dropped 0 bases, with 16 bases sitting between them. CDR1 is LGHNA and CDR2 is YNFKEQ in the germline V gene. Sequencing libraries made from TCR beta cDNA carried unique molecular identifiers. TCRdb called the PCR reads again in MiXCR, with one record for every CDR3 protein. This sample has 600,000 to 700,000 distinct CDR3 sequences; about 60% occur once, and the top ten carry about 11%. With respect to this clonotype: The target antigen is unknown.

The TCR was taken from a girl aged 2 to 9 with multiple sclerosis. The J gene is TRBJ2-1, the V gene TRBV4-2; D may be TRBD1 (5 bases). Source material: blood. CDR3 bases: TGTGCCAGCAGCCCGCGACAGACACGGAGCTCCTACAATGAGCAGTTCTTC. Translation gives CASSPRQTRSSYNEQFF.